This TCR beta chain was sequenced in a study of cytomegalovirus exposure and HLA in healthy donors. The protocol was immunoSEQ multiplex PCR, while the TCRdb copy is restricted to in-frame clones and leaves out a portion. The sample gives tens of thousands of clones, approximately 95% of which show up once; more than 0.65% is in the top ten. With 1 base removed from V and 3 bases from J, the gap between germline ends came to 7 bases. Germline loops: CDR1 MNHNS, CDR2 SASEGT. The CDR3 is made up of 13 amino acids. This receptor was obtained from a woman under 30 in good health and CMV-seronegative. Sequencing was done on a sample of PBMCs. V is TRBV6-1 and J is TRBJ2-7, with a tentative D call TRBD1 (5 bases). CDR3 protein: CASSEGDSYEQYF. CDR3 sequence (DNA): TGTGCCAGCAGTGAAGGTGACAGCTACGAGCAGTACTTC.